The following is a TCR beta chain sequence with its context. The antigen is unknown. Germline CDR1 reads KGHSH; CDR2 reads LQKENI. This CDR3 contains 14 residues. J gave up 2 bases and V 4 bases, and 3 bases lay outside the gene matches. The entry originates in a study of shared clonotypes between healthy human individuals. Here immunoSEQ multiplex PCR was the method, and the copy in TCRdb shows in-frame clones only, minus some. Of 600,000 to 800,000 clones in the sample, over 55% were seen once. Study findings and constraints: Non-shared clonotypes had lower generation probabilities than clonotypes shared by all four sorted-subset donors. Naive CD4 clonotypes were shared across a handful of donors at roughly 4.6%.

This chain joins TRBV18 and TRBJ2-3; TRBD1 matches 7 bases. The source of this sequence is a woman aged 25 to 39 in good health. Material: memory CD4+ T cells sorted from blood. Subset denoted: CD45RA-negative fraction. The CDR3 nucleotides read TGTGCCAGCTCACGGGACAGACTCACAGATACGCAGTATTTT. It translates to CASSRDRLTDTQYF.